Listed here are 3 T cell receptor beta chains from one sample, sequenced in a study of glioma-infiltrating T cells after dendritic cell vaccination. Clones were sequenced by immunoSEQ multiplex PCR, and TCRdb holds only the in-frame ones, with some missing. The table lists about 90,000 clones, around 83% of them singletons. Time point reported: after dendritic cell vaccination, including at tumor progression/relapse. Sequenced here: blood, sampled after dendritic cell vaccination. Source of these receptors: a human donor with glioblastoma.

In its sample, this clone was seen once. Sequence at one end of the junction differs from germline and may be a read error. The V and J genes are TRBV13 and TRBJ2-7; D perhaps matches TRBD2 (6 bases). The CDR3 totals 17 residues. From germline, CDR1 is PRHDT and CDR2 FYEKMQ (reference sequence). CDR3: CASSLGGSGVNSYEQYF. The CDR3 coding sequence is TGTGCCAGCAGCCTAGGCGGCTCGGGGGTGAACTCCTACGAGCAGTACTTC.

The rearrangement uses TRBV7-8 and TRBJ2-3; D is possibly TRBD1 (5 bases). CDR3 length equals 13 residues. V gave up 1 base and J gave up 4 bases, with 6 bases separating them. The V gene's germline CDR1 is SGHVS and CDR2 FQNEAQ. The CDR3 DNA follows: TGTGCCAGCAGCTTAGGGGGCCCAGATACGCAGTATTTT. Protein product: CASSLGGPDTQYF.

This chain connects TRBV29-1 to TRBJ2-5; 12 positions match TRBD2. This CDR3 spans 13 amino acids. Germline values: CDR1 SQVTM, CDR2 ANQGSEA. V lost 7 bases and J lost 6; bases outside the gene matches: 6. The CDR3 region is CSAASGGAQTQYF. CDR3 sequence (DNA): TGCAGCGCCGCTAGCGGGGGGGCTCAGACCCAGTACTTC. Using reference TRBV29-1 and TRBJ2-5 for the parts outside the CDR3, the full variable domain is SAVISQKPSRDICQRGTSLTIQCQVDSQVTMMFWYRQQPGQSLTLIATANQGSEATYESGFVIDKFPISRPNLTFSTLTVSNMSPEDSSIYLCSAASGGAQTQYFGPGTRLLVL.